These T cell receptor beta chains were read from a single sample in a study of vaccination and CD4 T cells after COVID-19. Antigen specificity for these receptors is unknown. MiXCR, run by TCRdb on the PCR reads, gives a single entry per CDR3 protein. The data contain about 20,000 distinct CDR3 sequences, around 40% of them singletons. The material was CD4+ T cells from blood, cultured in vitro, obtained about 7 months after SARS-CoV-2 vaccination. Source of these receptors: a human donor who had recovered from COVID-19. Both conserved end residues are part of each CDR3. The D gene is left open where the match is weak. Only some rows state a clone size, as once, few, many or a class for expanded clones.

clone size,V gene,J gene,D gene,CDR3 protein,CDR3 DNA
NA,TRBV7-3,TRBJ2-3,NA,CASSFQPDTSTDTQYF,TGTGCCAGCAGCTTCCAGCCAGATACTAGCACAGATACGCAGTATTTT
NA,TRBV7-3,TRBJ2-3,NA,CASSQERLSSTDTQYF,TGTGCCAGCAGCCAGGAGAGACTTTCTAGCACAGATACGCAGTATTTT
few,TRBV7-2,TRBJ2-7,NA,CASSQTASYSYEQYF,TGTGCCAGCAGCCAGACAGCAAGTTACTCCTACGAGCAGTACTTC
few,TRBV15,TRBJ2-7,NA,CATSRDRGLGTYEQYF,TGTGCCACCAGCAGAGATCGGGGCTTGGGGACCTACGAGCAGTACTTC
NA,TRBV20-1,TRBJ2-1,TRBD1,CSASPADRGRNEQFF,TGCAGTGCTTCCCCCGCGGACAGGGGTCGGAATGAGCAGTTCTTC
NA,TRBV20-1,TRBJ2-7,NA,CSARDQGAGGSEQYF,TGCAGTGCTAGAGATCAAGGCGCTGGGGGGTCCGAGCAGTACTTC
NA,TRBV18,TRBJ2-5,TRBD2,CASSRSSGSGETQYF,TGTGCCAGCTCCCGGTCTAGCGGGAGTGGAGAGACCCAGTACTTC
NA,TRBV20-1,TRBJ1-1,TRBD1,CSARHRGEGTEAFF,TGCAGTGCTAGACACAGGGGAGAGGGCACTGAAGCTTTCTTT
once,TRBV2,TRBJ2-1,TRBD2,CASSRRLAGGYNEQFF,TGTGCCAGCAGTAGAAGACTAGCGGGGGGTTACAATGAGCAGTTCTTC
once,TRBV5-8,TRBJ2-3,NA,CASSLPGSSSTDTQYF,TGTGCCAGCAGTTTACCCGGGTCCTCTAGCACAGATACGCAGTATTTT
NA,TRBV7-9,TRBJ2-1,NA,CASSARMGSYNEQFF,TGTGCCAGCAGCGCTCGGATGGGCTCCTACAATGAGCAGTTCTTC
few,TRBV6-1,TRBJ2-2,NA,CASSPKGNTGELFF,TGTGCCAGCAGTCCCAAAGGGAACACCGGGGAGCTGTTTTTT
few,TRBV19,TRBJ2-7,TRBD2,CASSLTSGRSYEQYF,TGTGCCAGTAGTCTGACTAGCGGGAGATCTTACGAGCAGTACTTC
NA,TRBV20-1,TRBJ1-1,NA,CSARGGGGGTEAFF,TGCAGTGCTAGAGGTGGGGGAGGCGGCACTGAAGCTTTCTTT
few,TRBV2,TRBJ2-7,NA,CASSGVGDIEQYF,TGTGCCAGCAGTGGGGTCGGGGATATCGAGCAGTACTTC
NA,TRBV25-1,TRBJ1-5,TRBD1,CASSENYRGGQPQHF,TGTGCCAGCAGTGAAAATTACAGGGGAGGGCAGCCCCAGCATTTT
NA,TRBV20-1,TRBJ2-5,NA,CSARKAQDSPGTQYF,TGCAGTGCTAGGAAGGCGCAGGACTCTCCGGGGACCCAGTACTTC
NA,TRBV7-9,TRBJ2-5,TRBD2,CASSSLAGGGTQYF,TGTGCCAGCAGCTCACTAGCGGGGGGGGGAACCCAGTACTTC
NA,TRBV24-1,TRBJ1-2,NA,CATEERGGSGYTF,TGTGCCACCGAGGAAAGGGGGGGCTCTGGCTACACCTTC
once,TRBV20-1,TRBJ2-1,TRBD2,CSARHVPGLAGGDNEQFF,TGCAGTGCTAGACACGTCCCGGGACTAGCGGGGGGGGACAATGAGCAGTTCTTC
NA,TRBV20-1,TRBJ2-1,NA,CSARDLRARVYNEQFF,TGCAGTGCTAGAGATTTGCGGGCCCGCGTCTACAATGAGCAGTTCTTC
NA,TRBV6-1,TRBJ1-2,NA,CASSEAGTARYGYTF,TGTGCCAGCAGTGAAGCTGGGACCGCGAGATATGGCTACACCTTC
NA,TRBV6-1,TRBJ1-2,TRBD1,CASSPQGGQGYGYTF,TGTGCCAGCAGTCCCCAGGGCGGACAGGGATATGGCTACACCTTC
few,TRBV20-1,TRBJ2-1,NA,CSAPRTSRGDDEQFF,TGCAGTGCTCCGAGGACTAGCAGGGGGGACGATGAGCAGTTCTTC
NA,TRBV4-3,TRBJ2-3,TRBD2,CASSQVLAGPTDTQYF,TGCGCCAGCAGCCAAGTTCTAGCGGGACCCACAGATACGCAGTATTTT
NA,TRBV20-1,TRBJ1-3,NA,CSARAGSGNTIYF,TGCAGTGCTAGAGCGGGATCCGGAAACACCATATATTTT
NA,TRBV7-2,TRBJ1-1,TRBD1,CASSSMTGYAEAFF,TGTGCCAGCAGCTCCATGACAGGGTACGCTGAAGCTTTCTTT
few,TRBV6-1,TRBJ1-5,NA,CASSTDTGWRGQPQHF,TGTGCCAGCAGTACAGATACAGGGTGGAGGGGTCAGCCCCAGCATTTT
few,TRBV20-1,TRBJ2-3,TRBD2,CSAKLAGEYTDTQYF,TGCAGTGCTAAACTAGCGGGGGAATACACAGATACGCAGTATTTT
few,TRBV6-1,TRBJ1-2,TRBD1,CASSELGGTGGDGYTF,TGTGCCAGCAGTGAACTAGGGGGGACAGGGGGAGATGGCTACACCTTC
few,TRBV20-1,TRBJ2-7,NA,CSARQGYVYEQYF,TGCAGTGCTAGACAGGGTTACGTCTACGAGCAGTACTTC
few,TRBV5-4,TRBJ1-2,NA,CASSLVELPGYTF,TGTGCCAGCAGCTTGGTGGAGCTTCCTGGCTACACCTTC
NA,TRBV20-1,TRBJ1-5,NA,CSARDPLIGGSNQPQHF,TGCAGTGCTAGAGACCCCCTAATCGGTGGTAGCAATCAGCCCCAGCATTTT
few,TRBV20-1,TRBJ1-2,NA,CSARDQQREDGYTF,TGCAGTGCTAGAGATCAACAGAGGGAGGATGGCTACACCTTC
once,TRBV5-1,TRBJ1-1,NA,CASSLGGQGRGTEAFF,TGCGCCAGCAGCTTGGGAGGGCAGGGAAGGGGCACTGAAGCTTTCTTT
NA,TRBV6-1,TRBJ1-5,NA,CASSDRAHGGGPQHF,TGTGCCAGCAGTGACAGGGCCCATGGCGGCGGGCCCCAGCATTTT